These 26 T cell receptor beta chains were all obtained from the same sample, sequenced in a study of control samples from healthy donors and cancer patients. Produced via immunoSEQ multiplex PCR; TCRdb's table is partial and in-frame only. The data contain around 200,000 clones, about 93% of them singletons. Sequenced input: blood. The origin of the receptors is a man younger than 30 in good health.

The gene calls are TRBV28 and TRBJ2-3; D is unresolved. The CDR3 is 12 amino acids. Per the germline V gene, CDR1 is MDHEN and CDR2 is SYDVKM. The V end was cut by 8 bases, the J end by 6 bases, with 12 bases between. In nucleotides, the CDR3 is TGTGCCAGCGAACTTCCATCGGATACGCAGTATTTT. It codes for CASELPSDTQYF.

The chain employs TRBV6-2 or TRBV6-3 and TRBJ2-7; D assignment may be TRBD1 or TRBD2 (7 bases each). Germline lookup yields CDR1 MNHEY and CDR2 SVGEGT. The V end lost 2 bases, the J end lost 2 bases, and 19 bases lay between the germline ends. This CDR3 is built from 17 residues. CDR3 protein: CASSYPRGAGGAYEQYF. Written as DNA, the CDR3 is TGTGCCAGCAGTTACCCCCGGGGGGCAGGGGGTGCCTACGAGCAGTACTTC.

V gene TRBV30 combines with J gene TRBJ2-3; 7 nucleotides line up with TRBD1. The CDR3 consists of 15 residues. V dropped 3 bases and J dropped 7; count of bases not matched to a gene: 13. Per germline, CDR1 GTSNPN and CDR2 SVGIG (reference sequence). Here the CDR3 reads CAWRGRGPRGYTQYF. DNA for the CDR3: TGTGCCTGGAGGGGCCGGGGACCCAGGGGGTATACGCAGTATTTT.

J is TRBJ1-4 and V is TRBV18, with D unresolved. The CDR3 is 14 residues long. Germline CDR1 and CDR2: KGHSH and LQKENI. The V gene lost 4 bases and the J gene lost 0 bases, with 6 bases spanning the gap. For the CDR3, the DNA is TGTGCCAGCTCACTCTATTCAACTAATGAAAAACTGTTTTTT. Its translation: CASSLYSTNEKLFF.

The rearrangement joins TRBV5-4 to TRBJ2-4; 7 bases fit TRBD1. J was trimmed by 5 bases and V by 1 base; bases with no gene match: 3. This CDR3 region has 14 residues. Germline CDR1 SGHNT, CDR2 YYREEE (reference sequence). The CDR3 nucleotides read TGTGCCAGCAGCTTGACAGGGGTGGAAAACATTCAGTACTTC. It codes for CASSLTGVENIQYF.

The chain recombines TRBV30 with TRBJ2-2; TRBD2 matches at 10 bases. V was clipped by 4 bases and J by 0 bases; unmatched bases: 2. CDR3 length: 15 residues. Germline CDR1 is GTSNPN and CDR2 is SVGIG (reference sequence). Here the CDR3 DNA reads TGTGCCTGGACTAGCGGGGGCACGAACACCGGGGAGCTGTTTTTT. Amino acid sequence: CAWTSGGTNTGELFF.

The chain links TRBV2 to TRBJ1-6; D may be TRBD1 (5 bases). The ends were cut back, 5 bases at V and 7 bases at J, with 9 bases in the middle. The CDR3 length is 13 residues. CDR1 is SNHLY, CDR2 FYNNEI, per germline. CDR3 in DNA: TGTGCCAGCAGTTCGACAGAAAATTCACCCCTCCACTTT. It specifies CASSSTENSPLHF.

Written as DNA, the CDR3 is TGTGCCAGCAGTGAAGGGTGGGACGGACCCCTCCACTTT. This gives the protein CASSEGWDGPLHF. J is TRBJ1-6 and V is TRBV6-1; TRBD1 is a possible D gene (5 bases). Germline loops: CDR1 MNHNS, CDR2 SASEGT. CDR3 size: 13 residues. With 1 base removed from V and 12 bases from J, the gap between germline ends came to 10 bases.

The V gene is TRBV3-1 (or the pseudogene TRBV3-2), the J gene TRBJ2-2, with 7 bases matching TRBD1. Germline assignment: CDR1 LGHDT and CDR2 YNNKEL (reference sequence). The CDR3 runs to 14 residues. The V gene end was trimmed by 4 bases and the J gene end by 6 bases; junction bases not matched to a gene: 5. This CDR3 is CASSPTTGAGELFF. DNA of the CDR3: TGTGCCAGCAGCCCAACCACAGGGGCCGGGGAGCTGTTTTTT.

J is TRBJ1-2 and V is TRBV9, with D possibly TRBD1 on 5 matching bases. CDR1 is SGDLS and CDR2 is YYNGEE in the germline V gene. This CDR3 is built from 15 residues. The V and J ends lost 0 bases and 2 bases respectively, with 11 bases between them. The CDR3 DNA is TGTGCCAGCAGCGTAGCTTTGGGACCGAACTATGGCTACACCTTC. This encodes CASSVALGPNYGYTF.

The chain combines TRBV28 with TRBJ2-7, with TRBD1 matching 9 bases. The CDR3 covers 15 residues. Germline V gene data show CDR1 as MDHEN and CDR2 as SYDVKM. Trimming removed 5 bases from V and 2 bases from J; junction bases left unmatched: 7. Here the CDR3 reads CASSNDRGDPYEQYF. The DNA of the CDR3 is TGTGCCAGCAGTAACGACAGGGGGGACCCCTACGAGCAGTACTTC. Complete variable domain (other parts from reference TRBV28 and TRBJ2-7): DVKVTQSSRYLVKRTGEKVFLECVQDMDHENMFWYRQDPGLGLRLIYFSYDVKMKEKGDIPEGYSVSREKKERFSLILESASTNQTSMYLCASSNDRGDPYEQYFGPGTRLTVT.

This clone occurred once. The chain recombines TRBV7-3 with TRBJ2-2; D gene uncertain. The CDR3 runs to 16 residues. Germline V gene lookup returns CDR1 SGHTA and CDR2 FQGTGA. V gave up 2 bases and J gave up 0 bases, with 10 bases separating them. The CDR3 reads CASSLEVTANTGELFF. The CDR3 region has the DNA TGTGCCAGCAGCTTAGAGGTTACAGCGAACACCGGGGAGCTGTTTTTT.

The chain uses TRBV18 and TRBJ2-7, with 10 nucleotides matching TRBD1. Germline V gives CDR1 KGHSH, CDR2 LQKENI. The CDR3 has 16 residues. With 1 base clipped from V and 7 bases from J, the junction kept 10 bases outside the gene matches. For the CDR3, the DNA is TGTGCCAGCTCACCACGGGGACAGGGGTCGACGGGAGAGCAGTACTTC. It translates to CASSPRGQGSTGEQYF.

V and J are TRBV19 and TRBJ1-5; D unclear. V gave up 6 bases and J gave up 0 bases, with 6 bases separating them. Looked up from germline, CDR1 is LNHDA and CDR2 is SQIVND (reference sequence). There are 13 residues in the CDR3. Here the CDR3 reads CASSENSNQPQHF. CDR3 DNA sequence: TGTGCCAGTAGCGAAAATAGCAATCAGCCCCAGCATTTT. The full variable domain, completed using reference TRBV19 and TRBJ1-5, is DGGITQSPKYLFRKEGQNVTLSCEQNLNHDAMYWYRQDPGQGLRLIYYSQIVNDFQKGDIAEGYSVSREKKESFPLTVTSAQKNPTAFYLCASSENSNQPQHFGDGTRLSIL.

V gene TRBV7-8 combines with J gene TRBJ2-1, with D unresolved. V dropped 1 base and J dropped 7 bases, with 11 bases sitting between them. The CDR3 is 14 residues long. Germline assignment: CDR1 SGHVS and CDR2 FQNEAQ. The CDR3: CASSLGRGVNEQFF. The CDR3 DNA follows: TGTGCCAGCAGCTTAGGTAGAGGAGTGAATGAGCAGTTCTTC.

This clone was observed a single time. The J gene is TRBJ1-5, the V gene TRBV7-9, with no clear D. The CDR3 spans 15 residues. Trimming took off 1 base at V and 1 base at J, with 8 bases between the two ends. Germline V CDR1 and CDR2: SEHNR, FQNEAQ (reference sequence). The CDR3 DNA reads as TGTGCCAGCAGCTTAGATGGAATAAGCAATCAGCCCCAGCATTTT. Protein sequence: CASSLDGISNQPQHF. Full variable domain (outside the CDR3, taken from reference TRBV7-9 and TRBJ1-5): DTGVSQNPRHKITKRGQNVTFRCDPISEHNRLYWYRQTLGQGPEFLTYFQNEAQLEKSRLLSDRFSAERPKGSFSTLEIQRTEQGDSAMYLCASSLDGISNQPQHFGDGTRLSIL.

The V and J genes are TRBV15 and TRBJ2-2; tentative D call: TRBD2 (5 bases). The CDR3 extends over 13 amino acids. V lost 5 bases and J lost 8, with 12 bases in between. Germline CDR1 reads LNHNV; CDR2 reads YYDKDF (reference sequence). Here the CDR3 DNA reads TGTGCCACCAGCCTCCTCCGGGGAGGGGAGCTGTTTTTT. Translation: CATSLLRGGELFF.

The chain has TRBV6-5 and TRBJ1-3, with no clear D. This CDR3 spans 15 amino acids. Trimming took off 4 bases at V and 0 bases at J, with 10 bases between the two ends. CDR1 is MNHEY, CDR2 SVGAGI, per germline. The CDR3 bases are TGTGCCAGCAGTTTAGGTGCTTCCTCTGGAAACACCATATATTTT. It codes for CASSLGASSGNTIYF.

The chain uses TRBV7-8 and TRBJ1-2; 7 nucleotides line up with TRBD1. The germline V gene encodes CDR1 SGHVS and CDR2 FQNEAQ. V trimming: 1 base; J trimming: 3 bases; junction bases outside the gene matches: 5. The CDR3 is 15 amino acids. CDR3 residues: CASSLGGGLDYGYTF. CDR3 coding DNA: TGTGCCAGCAGCTTAGGAGGGGGCTTGGACTATGGCTACACCTTC.

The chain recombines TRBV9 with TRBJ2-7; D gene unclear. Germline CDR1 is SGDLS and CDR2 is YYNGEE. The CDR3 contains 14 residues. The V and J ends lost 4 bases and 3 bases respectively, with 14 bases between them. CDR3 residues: CASSRTAPSYEQYF. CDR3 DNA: TGTGCCAGCAGCCGAACGGCACCGAGCTACGAGCAGTACTTC.

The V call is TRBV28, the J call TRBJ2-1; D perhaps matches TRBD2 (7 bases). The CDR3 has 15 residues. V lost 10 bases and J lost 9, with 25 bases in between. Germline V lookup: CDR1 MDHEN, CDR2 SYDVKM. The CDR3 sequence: CAISVGGGPRGEQFF. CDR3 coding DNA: TGTGCCATCTCGGTAGGCGGGGGCCCCCGGGGTGAGCAGTTCTTC.

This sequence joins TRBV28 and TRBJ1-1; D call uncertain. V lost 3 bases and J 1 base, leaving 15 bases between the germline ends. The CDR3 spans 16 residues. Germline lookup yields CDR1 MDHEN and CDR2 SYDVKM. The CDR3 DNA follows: TGTGCCAGCAGTTTGACGACCGGACGGGGGAACACTGAAGCTTTCTTT. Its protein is CASSLTTGRGNTEAFF.

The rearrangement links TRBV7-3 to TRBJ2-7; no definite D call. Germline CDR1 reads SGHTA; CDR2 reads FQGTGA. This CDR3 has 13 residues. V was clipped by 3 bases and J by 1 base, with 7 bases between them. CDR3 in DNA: TGTGCCAGCAGCTTCCGGCCGTCCTACGAGCAGTACTTC. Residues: CASSFRPSYEQYF.

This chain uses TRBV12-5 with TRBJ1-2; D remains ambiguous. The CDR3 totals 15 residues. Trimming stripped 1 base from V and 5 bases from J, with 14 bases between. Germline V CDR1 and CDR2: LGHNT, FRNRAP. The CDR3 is CASGLDLESLYGYTF. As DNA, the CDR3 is TGTGCTAGTGGTTTGGACCTCGAAAGTCTATATGGCTACACCTTC.

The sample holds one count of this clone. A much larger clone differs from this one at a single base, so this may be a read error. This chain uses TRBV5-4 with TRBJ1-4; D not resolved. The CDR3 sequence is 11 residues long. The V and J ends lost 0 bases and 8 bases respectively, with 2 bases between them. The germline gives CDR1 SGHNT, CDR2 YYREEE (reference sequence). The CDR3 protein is CASSLGEKLFF. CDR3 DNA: TGTGCCAGCAGCTTGGGCGAAAAACTGTTTTTT.

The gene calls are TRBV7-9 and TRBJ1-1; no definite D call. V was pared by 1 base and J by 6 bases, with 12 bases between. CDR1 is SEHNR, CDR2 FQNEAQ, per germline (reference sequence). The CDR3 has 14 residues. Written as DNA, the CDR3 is TGTGCCAGCAGCTTAGATGCATATAGTGCTGAAGCTTTCTTT. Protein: CASSLDAYSAEAFF.